A single sample is the source of the 7 T cell receptor beta chains below, sequenced in a study of T cell responses to AZD1222 COVID-19 vaccine. Using immunoSEQ multiplex PCR, the repertoire was profiled, and TCRdb retains in-frame clones only, with some absent. The table has roughly 200,000 clones, 85% to 95% seen once. The sample was peripheral blood, taken 28 days after the second dose of the MenACWY control vaccine. These receptors were collected from an adult who received the MenACWY meningococcal vaccine as a control.

Only one count was recorded for this clone. The chain recombines TRBV6-5 with TRBJ1-1; 8 bases agree with TRBD1. In germline, CDR1 is MNHEY, CDR2 SVGAGI. Trimming at V came to 7 bases and at J to 0 bases, leaving 7 bases not matched to a gene. The CDR3 consists of 15 residues. The CDR3 DNA reads TGTGCCAGCAATGGACAGGGAGCGATGAACACTGAAGCTTTCTTT. This translates into CASNGQGAMNTEAFF.

V usage is TRBV7-2 and J usage is TRBJ1-1, with D uncertain. Germline CDR1 and CDR2: SGHTA and FQGNSA. V was cut by 2 bases and J by 4 bases, with 11 bases left in between. The length of the CDR3 is 14 residues. CDR3 DNA: TGTGCCAGCAGCTTATCTACTGCGGCCACTGAAGCTTTCTTT. This codes for CASSLSTAATEAFF. Complete variable domain (other parts from reference TRBV7-2 and TRBJ1-1): GAGVSQSPSNKVTEKGKDVELRCDPISGHTALYWYRQSLGQGLEFLIYFQGNSAPDKSGLPSDRFSAERTGGSVSTLTIQRTQQEDSAVYLCASSLSTAATEAFFGQGTRLTVV.

This clone was detected only a few times. Other nucleotide sequences from this sample produce the same CDR3. The J gene is TRBJ2-7, the V gene TRBV7-9; 7 nucleotides line up with TRBD1. This CDR3 is 13 amino acids long. Germline values: CDR1 SEHNR, CDR2 FQNEAQ (reference sequence). J gave up 2 bases and V 3 bases, and 1 base lay outside the gene matches. CDR3 nucleotides: TGTGCCAGCAGCTTCACAGGGGCCTACGAGCAGTACTTC. Translation gives CASSFTGAYEQYF.

The V call is TRBV6-5, the J call TRBJ1-4, with TRBD1 matching 10 bases. V was clipped by 6 bases and J by 5 bases; unmatched bases: 6. Germline CDR1 MNHEY, CDR2 SVGAGI. CDR3 length: 15 amino acids. This CDR3 reads CASSYDRGRNEKLFF. CDR3 in DNA: TGTGCCAGCAGCTACGACAGGGGGCGCAATGAAAAACTGTTTTTT.

V gene TRBV7-2 combines with J gene TRBJ1-5; TRBD1 aligns across 10 bases. Trimming took 4 bases from V and 1 from J; bases not matched to a gene: 1. The CDR3 covers 15 residues. Germline V gene lookup returns CDR1 SGHTA and CDR2 FQGNSA. The CDR3 spells CASSWDRGSNQPQHF. As DNA, the CDR3 is TGTGCCAGCAGCTGGGACAGGGGAAGCAATCAGCCCCAGCATTTT.

The V and J genes are TRBV28 and TRBJ1-6; weak D call: TRBD1 (5 bases). The ends were cut back, 7 bases at V and 0 bases at J, with 10 bases in the middle. Germline loops: CDR1 MDHEN, CDR2 SYDVKM. The CDR3 consists of 15 residues. DNA of the CDR3: TGTGCCAGCATTACAGGCAGCTCCTATAATTCACCCCTCCACTTT. This encodes CASITGSSYNSPLHF.

The rearrangement joins TRBV27 to TRBJ2-3; no clear D gene. Germline V gives CDR1 MNHEY, CDR2 SMNVEV (reference sequence). V was shortened by 3 bases and J by 0 bases, with 4 bases between the two germline ends. The CDR3 has 13 amino acids. The CDR3 region has the DNA TGTGCCAGCAGTTTCTCTAGCACAGATACGCAGTATTTT. It encodes CASSFSSTDTQYF.